This T cell receptor beta chain is drawn from a study of shared clonotypes between healthy human individuals. Study-wide results and limits: At large depth, rarefaction still showed sorted-subset sequencing to be incomplete. Clonotype sharing among donors was thought likely to change with sequencing depth.

Remarks on this clone: The target antigen is unknown.

The repertoire was sequenced with immunoSEQ multiplex PCR; TCRdb's copy has only in-frame clones and lacks some. The table includes approximately 840,000 clones, roughly 96% detected once. Trimming removed 3 bases at V and 4 bases at J, with 13 bases between. The length of the CDR3 is 15 residues. Germline V gene data show CDR1 as LNHDA and CDR2 as SQIVND (reference sequence). CD45RO-negative CD8 cells positively selected for CCR7 made up the naive population, which excluded terminally differentiated effector memory CD45RA+ cells. The receptor comes from a man aged 25-40 years in good health. Sequencing input: naive CD8+ T cells sorted from blood. The chain employs TRBV19 and TRBJ2-1; D ambiguous. The CDR3: CASSIGRSIYNEQFF. In DNA, the CDR3 is TGTGCCAGTAGTATCGGCCGGTCTATTTACAATGAGCAGTTCTTC. Full variable domain (outside the CDR3, taken from reference TRBV19 and TRBJ2-1): DGGITQSPKYLFRKEGQNVTLSCEQNLNHDAMYWYRQDPGQGLRLIYYSQIVNDFQKGDIAEGYSVSREKKESFPLTVTSAQKNPTAFYLCASSIGRSIYNEQFFGPGTRLTVL.